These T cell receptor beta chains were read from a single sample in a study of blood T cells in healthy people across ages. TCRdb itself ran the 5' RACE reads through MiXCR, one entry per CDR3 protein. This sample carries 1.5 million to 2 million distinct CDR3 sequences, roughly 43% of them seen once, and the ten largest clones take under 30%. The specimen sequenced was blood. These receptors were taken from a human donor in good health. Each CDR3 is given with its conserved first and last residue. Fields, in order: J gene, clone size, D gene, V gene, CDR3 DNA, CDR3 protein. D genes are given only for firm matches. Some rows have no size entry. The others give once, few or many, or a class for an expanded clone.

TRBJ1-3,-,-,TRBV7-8,TGTGCCAGCAGCTTGTCGCCGGGAACCATATATTTT,CASSLSPGTIYF
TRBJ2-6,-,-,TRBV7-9,TGTGCCAGCAGCGTTACCAGGGGACCTGGGGCCAACGTCCTGACTTTC,CASSVTRGPGANVLTF
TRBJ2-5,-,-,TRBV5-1,TGCGCCAGCAGCTTGGCCTCCGGGAGAGACCAAGAGACCCAGTACTTC,CASSLASGRDQETQYF
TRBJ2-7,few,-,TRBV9,TGTGCCAGCAGCGTGGGACTCTTTTACGAGCAGTACTTC,CASSVGLFYEQYF
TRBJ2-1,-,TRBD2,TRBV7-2,TGTGCCAGCAGCTACGGACCGGGACTATACAATGAGCAGTTCTTC,CASSYGPGLYNEQFF
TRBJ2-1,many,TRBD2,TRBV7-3,TGTGCCAGCAGCCTCGAGCGGGGGGCCTACAATGAGCAGTTCTTC,CASSLERGAYNEQFF
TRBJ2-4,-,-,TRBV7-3,TGTGCCAGCAGCCCGGGTGTGGGAAACATTCAGTACTTC,CASSPGVGNIQYF
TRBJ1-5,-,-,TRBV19,TGTGCCAGTAGTATAGCCCCAAGGCTAAGCAATCAGCCCCAGCATTTT,CASSIAPRLSNQPQHF
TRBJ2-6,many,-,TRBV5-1,TGCGCCAGCAGCTTGGGGACAGCTGGGGCCAACGTCCTGACTTTC,CASSLGTAGANVLTF
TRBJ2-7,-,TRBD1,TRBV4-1,TGCGCCAGCAGCCTCAGGGGGATACAGGACGAGCAGTACTTC,CASSLRGIQDEQYF
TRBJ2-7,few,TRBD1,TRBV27,TGTGCCAGCAGTTTATTGGGACAGGGTCACGAGCAGTACTTC,CASSLLGQGHEQYF
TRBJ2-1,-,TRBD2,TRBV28,TGTGCCAGCAGGCCCCGACTAGCGGGGTACAATGAGCAGTTCTTC,CASRPRLAGYNEQFF
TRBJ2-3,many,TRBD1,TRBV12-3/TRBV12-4,TGTGCCAGCAGTTCCCAACCGGGACAGCCCCCGTCGGATACGCAGTATTTT,CASSSQPGQPPSDTQYF
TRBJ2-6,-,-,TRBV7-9,TGTGCCAGCAGCTTAGACCTCACCGGGGCCAACGTCCTGACTTTC,CASSLDLTGANVLTF
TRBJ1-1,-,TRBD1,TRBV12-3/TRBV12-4,TGTGCCAGCAGTAAGTGGGGACAGACCACTGAAGCTTTCTTT,CASSKWGQTTEAFF
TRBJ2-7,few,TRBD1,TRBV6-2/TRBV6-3,TGTGCCAGCAGTTACACCGGACAGGCCTTCTACGAGCAGTACTTC,CASSYTGQAFYEQYF
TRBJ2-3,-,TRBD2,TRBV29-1,TGCAGCGCCGCCGGGACTAGCGGGGGAGATACGCAGTATTTT,CSAAGTSGGDTQYF
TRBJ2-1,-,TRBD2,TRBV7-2,TGTGCCAGCGGCTTAATGTCCTCTAGCGGGGAGCAGTTCTTC,CASGLMSSSGEQFF
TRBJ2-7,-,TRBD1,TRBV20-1,TGCAGTGCTCACGAACAGGGGGAGGTCGAGCAGTACTTC,CSAHEQGEVEQYF
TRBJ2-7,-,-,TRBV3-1,TGTGCCAGCAGCCAAGTCAGCGAAGGGAAGTACTTC,CASSQVSEGKYF
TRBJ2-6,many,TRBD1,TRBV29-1,TGCAGCGTTCGGGACAGGGATAGGGCCAACGTCCTGACTTTC,CSVRDRDRANVLTF
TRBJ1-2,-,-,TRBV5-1,TGCGCCAGCCCGGAGCCCTATGGCTACACCTTC,CASPEPYGYTF
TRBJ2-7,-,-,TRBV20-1,TGCAGTGGAGCCGGGACTGCACCAACTTACGAGCAGTACTTC,CSGAGTAPTYEQYF
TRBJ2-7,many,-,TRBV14,TGCGCCAGCAGCCAGGGCAGCCCCTACGAGCAGTACTTC,CASSQGSPYEQYF
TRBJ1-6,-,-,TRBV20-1,TGCAGTGCTAGAGATGGCGGACCTCCACCCCTCCACTTT,CSARDGGPPPLHF
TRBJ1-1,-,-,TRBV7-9,TGTGCCAGCAGCTTAGGTGGACTTACGAACACTGAAGCTTTCTTT,CASSLGGLTNTEAFF
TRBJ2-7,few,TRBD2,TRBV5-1,TGCGCCAGCACGGGAGGGACTAGCGGATTCGAGCAGTACTTC,CASTGGTSGFEQYF
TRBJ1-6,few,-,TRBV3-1,TGTGCCAGCAGCCAAATCGGTGTTGAGTCACCCCTCCACTTT,CASSQIGVESPLHF
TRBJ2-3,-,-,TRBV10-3,TGTGCCATCAGAATGACAGCGGACCGCACAGATACGCAGTATTTT,CAIRMTADRTDTQYF
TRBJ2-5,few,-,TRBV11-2,TGTGCCAGCAGCGTATCTTGGAGGGAAGAGACCCAGTACTTC,CASSVSWREETQYF